The 5 T cell receptor beta chains below all came from one sample that was sequenced in a study of early T cells in non-severe SARS-CoV-2 infection. TCRdb called the 5' RACE reads again in MiXCR, with one record for every CDR3 protein. The sample records approximately 75,000 distinct CDR3 sequences, roughly 15% being singletons. Here the sequenced sample was whole blood, taken at baseline. The receptors derive from an adult who was a healthcare worker with PCR-confirmed SARS-CoV-2 infection or an uninfected control (not recorded which).

Ten or more counts support this clonotype. V gene TRBV2 combines with J gene TRBJ2-2; TRBD1 aligns across 7 bases. Looked up from germline, CDR1 is SNHLY and CDR2 is FYNNEI. The CDR3 is 14 amino acids. V was clipped by 4 bases and J by 8 bases; unmatched bases: 7. The CDR3, as DNA: TGTGCCAGCAGTGCTGGACAGGCATGGGGGGAGCTGTTTTTT. Encoded protein: CASSAGQAWGELFF. Looking up the rest from reference TRBV2 and TRBJ2-2 gives the full variable domain: EPEVTQTPSHQVTQMGQEVILRCVPISNHLYFYWYRQILGQKVEFLVSFYNNEISEKSEIFDDQFSVERPDGSNFTLKIRSTKLEDSAMYFCASSAGQAWGELFFGEGSRLTVL.

This clonotype appeared a few times. The J gene is TRBJ1-5, the V gene TRBV28; D is ambiguous. V lost 6 bases to trimming and J lost 5 bases, with 8 bases between them. CDR1 and CDR2 from the germline V gene are MDHEN and SYDVKM. This CDR3 spans 12 amino acids. Here the CDR3 reads CASSLNYQPQHF. CDR3 coding DNA: TGTGCCAGCAGCTTAAATTATCAGCCCCAGCATTTT.

This clonotype was detected a few times. V usage is TRBV20-1 and J usage is TRBJ2-5; D uncertain. This CDR3 is 13 amino acids long. The V gene lost 1 base and the J gene lost 1 base, with 7 bases spanning the gap. Germline loops: CDR1 DFQATT, CDR2 SNEGSKA (reference sequence). CDR3 amino acids: CSARARTQETQYF. The CDR3 DNA follows: TGCAGTGCTAGAGCCCGGACCCAAGAGACCCAGTACTTC.

The table lists this clonotype with a few counts. V usage is TRBV20-1 and J usage is TRBJ1-1; D uncertain. The CDR3 covers 13 residues. Trimming stripped 0 bases from V and 5 bases from J, with 10 bases between. CDR1 DFQATT and CDR2 SNEGSKA come from the germline V gene (reference sequence). The CDR3 sequence: CSARDQRGTEAFF. CDR3 sequence (DNA): TGCAGTGCTAGAGATCAGCGAGGGACTGAAGCTTTCTTT.

This clonotype has at least ten counts. The chain joins TRBV11-2 to TRBJ2-1, with 11 bases matching TRBD2. Unmatched junction bases numbered 14, after V lost 4 bases and J lost 6 bases. From germline, CDR1 is SGHAT and CDR2 FQNNGV. The CDR3 length is 18 residues. CDR3 bases: TGTGCCAGCAGCTGGACAGGGACGGGACTAGCGGTCCTCAATGAGCAGTTCTTC. Translation gives CASSWTGTGLAVLNEQFF.